These T cell receptor beta chains were read from a single sample in a study of control samples from healthy donors and cancer patients. TCRdb's table, derived via immunoSEQ multiplex PCR, lists solely in-frame clones and lacks some. The sample carries 91,000 or so clones, just over 90% recorded once. Material: blood. These TCRs come from a woman in her twenties or thirties in good health. Each CDR3 is given with its conserved first and last residue. A D gene is named only where the DNA matches it firmly. A row's size may be missing; if present it is once, few, many or a size class.

CDR3aa: CASSPREGGNQPQHF
CDR3nt: TGTGCCAGCTCACCACGCGAAGGGGGCAATCAGCCCCAGCATTTT
j_gene: TRBJ1-5
d_gene: .
abundance: .
v_gene: TRBV18

CDR3aa: CASRRQQGDGYTF
CDR3nt: TGTGCCAGCCGAAGACAGCAGGGGGATGGCTACACCTTC
j_gene: TRBJ1-2
d_gene: TRBD1
abundance: once
v_gene: TRBV11-2

CDR3aa: CASSESLGRPYEQYF
CDR3nt: TGTGCCAGCAGTGAAAGTCTAGGCAGGCCTTACGAGCAGTACTTC
j_gene: TRBJ2-7
d_gene: .
abundance: .
v_gene: TRBV6-1

CDR3aa: CASMDYSSTDTQYF
CDR3nt: TGTGCCAGTATGGACTACTCTAGCACAGATACGCAGTATTTT
j_gene: TRBJ2-3
d_gene: .
abundance: .
v_gene: TRBV19

CDR3aa: CAWTYGSMTEAFF
CDR3nt: TGTGCCTGGACCTACGGTTCGATGACTGAAGCTTTCTTT
j_gene: TRBJ1-1
d_gene: .
abundance: .
v_gene: TRBV30

CDR3aa: CASSSPQGRGYTF
CDR3nt: TGTGCCAGCAGCTCCCCCCAGGGTCGCGGCTACACCTTC
j_gene: TRBJ1-2
d_gene: .
abundance: .
v_gene: TRBV3-1/TRBV3-2

CDR3aa: CASSRIGTSRGEQYF
CDR3nt: TGTGCCAGCAGCCGGATCGGGACTAGTCGGGGCGAGCAGTACTTC
j_gene: TRBJ2-7
d_gene: TRBD2
abundance: .
v_gene: TRBV14

CDR3aa: CASSYSWSGVYEQYF
CDR3nt: TGTGCCAGCAGTTACTCGTGGTCGGGAGTTTACGAGCAGTACTTC
j_gene: TRBJ2-7
d_gene: .
abundance: .
v_gene: TRBV6-5

CDR3aa: CASSPNSAGNTIYF
CDR3nt: TGTGCCAGCAGCCCAAACAGTGCTGGAAACACCATATATTTT
j_gene: TRBJ1-3
d_gene: .
abundance: .
v_gene: TRBV7-9

CDR3aa: CASSEDWGGNGYTF
CDR3nt: TGTGCCAGCAGTGAAGATTGGGGGGGGAATGGCTACACCTTC
j_gene: TRBJ1-2
d_gene: .
abundance: .
v_gene: TRBV25-1

CDR3aa: CAWARGLSTDTQYF
CDR3nt: TGTGCCTGGGCCAGGGGGCTTAGCACAGATACGCAGTATTTT
j_gene: TRBJ2-3
d_gene: TRBD1
abundance: .
v_gene: TRBV30

CDR3aa: CASSGGDSNQPQHF
CDR3nt: TGTGCCAGCAGCGGAGGAGATAGCAATCAGCCCCAGCATTTT
j_gene: TRBJ1-5
d_gene: .
abundance: once
v_gene: TRBV6-6

CDR3aa: CASSPTGRAYEQYF
CDR3nt: TGTGCCAGCAGCCCAACAGGACGAGCCTACGAGCAGTACTTC
j_gene: TRBJ2-7
d_gene: .
abundance: once
v_gene: TRBV7-9

CDR3aa: CASSSDRGLMNTEAFF
CDR3nt: TGTGCCAGCAGCTCCGACAGGGGACTCATGAACACTGAAGCTTTCTTT
j_gene: TRBJ1-1
d_gene: TRBD1
abundance: .
v_gene: TRBV5-5

CDR3aa: CASSLATDSGNTIYF
CDR3nt: TGCGCCAGCAGCTTGGCGACCGACTCTGGAAACACCATATATTTT
j_gene: TRBJ1-3
d_gene: .
abundance: .
v_gene: TRBV5-1

CDR3aa: CASSSGGTGVSYNEQFF
CDR3nt: TGTGCCAGCAGTTCCGGAGGGACAGGGGTTTCCTACAATGAGCAGTTCTTC
j_gene: TRBJ2-1
d_gene: TRBD1
abundance: .
v_gene: TRBV28

CDR3aa: CASSDKNTGELFF
CDR3nt: TGTGCCAGCAGTGACAAGAACACCGGGGAGCTGTTTTTT
j_gene: TRBJ2-2
d_gene: .
abundance: .
v_gene: TRBV6-4

CDR3aa: CATSSNRPPPVGRLGWTGELFF
CDR3nt: TGTGCCACCAGTTCGAACCGCCCGCCGCCCGTCGGTAGGTTGGGGTGGACCGGGGAGCTGTTTTTT
j_gene: TRBJ2-2
d_gene: .
abundance: .
v_gene: TRBV24-1

CDR3aa: CASSQDLLYSTPYEQYF
CDR3nt: TGCGCCAGCAGCCAAGATCTCCTGTACTCGACCCCCTACGAGCAGTACTTC
j_gene: TRBJ2-7
d_gene: .
abundance: .
v_gene: TRBV4-1

CDR3aa: CASSVEGQGGSYEQYF
CDR3nt: TGTGCCAGCAGCGTAGAAGGACAGGGAGGTTCCTACGAGCAGTACTTC
j_gene: TRBJ2-7
d_gene: TRBD1
abundance: .
v_gene: TRBV9

CDR3aa: CASSTDSYGYTF
CDR3nt: TGTGCCAGCAGCACCGACAGCTATGGCTACACCTTC
j_gene: TRBJ1-2
d_gene: .
abundance: .
v_gene: TRBV5-6

CDR3aa: CASSSIRFNTF
CDR3nt: TGTGCCAGCAGTTCTATCAGGTTCAACACCTTC
j_gene: TRBJ1-2
d_gene: .
abundance: .
v_gene: TRBV28

CDR3aa: CASSVGSGARTDTQYF
CDR3nt: TGTGCCAGCAGCGTAGGTAGCGGGGCAAGAACAGATACGCAGTATTTT
j_gene: TRBJ2-3
d_gene: TRBD2
abundance: once
v_gene: TRBV9

CDR3aa: CAAVRQGFNTEAFF
CDR3nt: TGTGCCGCAGTCCGTCAGGGGTTTAACACTGAAGCTTTCTTT
j_gene: TRBJ1-1
d_gene: .
abundance: .
v_gene: TRBV6-5

CDR3aa: CASSPRLAGQLYNEQFF
CDR3nt: TGTGCCAGCAGCCCTCGACTAGCGGGGCAACTTTACAATGAGCAGTTCTTC
j_gene: TRBJ2-1
d_gene: TRBD2
abundance: once
v_gene: TRBV3-1/TRBV3-2

CDR3aa: CASSPMTGHSSYEQYF
CDR3nt: TGTGCCAGCTCACCCATGACAGGACATTCGTCCTACGAGCAGTACTTC
j_gene: TRBJ2-7
d_gene: .
abundance: .
v_gene: TRBV18

CDR3aa: CASSFGDRVNQPQHF
CDR3nt: TGTGCCAGCAGCTTCGGGGACAGGGTTAATCAGCCCCAGCATTTT
j_gene: TRBJ1-5
d_gene: TRBD1
abundance: .
v_gene: TRBV6-2/TRBV6-3

CDR3aa: CASSQDLVYNEQFF
CDR3nt: TGTGCCAGCAGCCAAGATCTGGTTTACAATGAGCAGTTCTTC
j_gene: TRBJ2-1
d_gene: .
abundance: few
v_gene: TRBV3-1/TRBV3-2

CDR3aa: CSVETGPTDTQYF
CDR3nt: TGCAGCGTTGAAACTGGTCCCACAGATACGCAGTATTTT
j_gene: TRBJ2-3
d_gene: .
abundance: .
v_gene: TRBV29-1

CDR3aa: CASSSPTLASSYEQYF
CDR3nt: TGTGCCAGCAGTTCCCCGACTCTTGCTAGCTCCTACGAGCAGTACTTC
j_gene: TRBJ2-7
d_gene: .
abundance: .
v_gene: TRBV6-6

CDR3aa: CASSPPNRDRAQGSTEAFF
CDR3nt: TGTGCCAGCTCACCTCCGAACCGGGACAGGGCGCAGGGGAGCACTGAAGCTTTCTTT
j_gene: TRBJ1-1
d_gene: TRBD1
abundance: .
v_gene: TRBV18

CDR3aa: CASSLKDTQYF
CDR3nt: TGTGCCAGCAGTTTAAAAGATACGCAGTATTTT
j_gene: TRBJ2-3
d_gene: .
abundance: .
v_gene: TRBV12-3/TRBV12-4

CDR3aa: CAWTLTGEGYTF
CDR3nt: TGTGCCTGGACCCTGACAGGGGAGGGCTACACCTTC
j_gene: TRBJ1-2
d_gene: TRBD1
abundance: .
v_gene: TRBV30

CDR3aa: CASSPLVAVNYEQYF
CDR3nt: TGTGCCAGCAGCCCCCTCGTAGCCGTCAACTACGAGCAGTACTTC
j_gene: TRBJ2-7
d_gene: .
abundance: .
v_gene: TRBV7-2

CDR3aa: CASSLAWPGGGYTF
CDR3nt: TGCGCCAGCAGCTTGGCTTGGCCAGGGGGCGGCTACACCTTC
j_gene: TRBJ1-2
d_gene: TRBD1
abundance: .
v_gene: TRBV5-1

CDR3aa: CAISDGSYEQYF
CDR3nt: TGTGCCATCAGTGATGGTTCCTACGAGCAGTACTTC
j_gene: TRBJ2-7
d_gene: .
abundance: .
v_gene: TRBV10-3

CDR3aa: CASSPSPGQGYSYGYTF
CDR3nt: TGCGCCAGCAGCCCATCCCCAGGACAGGGGTATTCCTATGGCTACACCTTC
j_gene: TRBJ1-2
d_gene: TRBD1
abundance: .
v_gene: TRBV5-1